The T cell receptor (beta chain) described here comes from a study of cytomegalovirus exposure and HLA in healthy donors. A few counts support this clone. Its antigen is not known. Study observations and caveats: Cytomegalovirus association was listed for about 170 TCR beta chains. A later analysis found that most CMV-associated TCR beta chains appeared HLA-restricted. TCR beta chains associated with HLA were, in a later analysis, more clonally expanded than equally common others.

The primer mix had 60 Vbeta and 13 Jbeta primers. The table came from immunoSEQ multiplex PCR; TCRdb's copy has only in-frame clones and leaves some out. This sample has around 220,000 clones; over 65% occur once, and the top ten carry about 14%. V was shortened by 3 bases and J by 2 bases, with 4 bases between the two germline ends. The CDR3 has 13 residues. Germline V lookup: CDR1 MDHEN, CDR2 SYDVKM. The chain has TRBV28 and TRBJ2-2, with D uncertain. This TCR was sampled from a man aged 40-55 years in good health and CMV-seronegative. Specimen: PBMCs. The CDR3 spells CASSFPNTGELFF. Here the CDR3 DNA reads TGTGCCAGCAGTTTCCCAAACACCGGGGAGCTGTTTTTT.